The 9 T cell receptor beta chains listed next were all sequenced from one sample in a study of response to subunit inactivated influenza vaccine. From the RT-PCR reads, TCRdb called clonotypes with MiXCR, one entry per CDR3 protein. The sample shows 500,000 to 600,000 distinct CDR3 sequences, 10% to 15% of them seen only once. Sequencing was performed on PBMCs from blood, taken roughly 6 weeks after vaccination. The receptor set was obtained from a man aged 45-60 years who received an inactivated influenza vaccine.

The CDR3 region has the DNA TGTGCCAGCAGTTCCCCTAGCGGCTTGAACACCGGGGAGCTGTTTTTT. Amino acid sequence: CASSSPSGLNTGELFF. The chain joins TRBV12-3 or TRBV12-4 to TRBJ2-2; TRBD2 agrees at 7 bases. The V and J ends lost 4 bases and 1 base, in that order; junction bases with no gene match: 6. This CDR3 is built from 16 residues.

The rearrangement uses TRBV5-1 and TRBJ2-3; 9 bases agree with TRBD1. This CDR3 region has 16 residues. The germline V gene encodes CDR1 SGHRS and CDR2 YFSETQ. J was trimmed by 4 bases and V by 0 bases; bases with no gene match: 6. DNA of the CDR3: TGCGCCAGCAGCTTGGCCTCGGACAGGGGACCAGATACGCAGTATTTT. Amino acids: CASSLASDRGPDTQYF.

A few counts support this clonotype. The genes are TRBV7-9 and TRBJ1-2; 9 bases align to TRBD1. Germline V gives CDR1 SEHNR, CDR2 FQNEAQ (reference sequence). The CDR3 is 17 amino acids. V was clipped by 0 bases and J by 0 bases; unmatched bases: 5. The CDR3 region has the DNA TGTGCCAGCAGCTTAGCGACGGGACAGGGAGCTAACTATGGCTACACCTTC. Protein: CASSLATGQGANYGYTF.

This clonotype was counted a few times. The V gene is TRBV5-1, the J gene TRBJ2-5, with D perhaps assigned TRBD1 or TRBD2 (6 bases each). This CDR3 comprises 15 residues. CDR1 and CDR2 (germline): SGHRS, YFSETQ. V was trimmed by 4 bases and J by 2 bases, leaving 15 bases between them. The CDR3 DNA reads TGCGCCAGCAGCCCGCGAGGGGGGCCGCAAGAGACCCAGTACTTC. It yields the protein CASSPRGGPQETQYF.

This clonotype was seen repeatedly, ten times or more. This chain connects TRBV2 to TRBJ2-2, with TRBD1 identical over 7 bases. CDR3 length equals 14 residues. Germline V CDR1 and CDR2: SNHLY, FYNNEI. V lost 7 bases, J lost 4 bases, and 6 bases stayed unmatched. CDR3 in amino acids: CASKLTGVTGELFF. The CDR3 DNA reads TGTGCCAGCAAATTAACAGGGGTCACCGGGGAGCTGTTTTTT. The full variable domain, in which reference TRBV2 and TRBJ2-2 provide the parts outside the CDR3, is EPEVTQTPSHQVTQMGQEVILRCVPISNHLYFYWYRQILGQKVEFLVSFYNNEISEKSEIFDDQFSVERPDGSNFTLKIRSTKLEDSAMYFCASKLTGVTGELFFGEGSRLTVL.

The J gene is TRBJ2-1, the V gene TRBV20-1, with a tentative D call TRBD2 (5 bases). V lost 4 bases, J lost 8 bases, and 21 bases lay in between. CDR3 length equals 15 residues. Germline CDR1 and CDR2: DFQATT and SNEGSKA (reference sequence). CDR3 sequence (DNA): TGCAGTGCTACACTTCGACTACCTGAGGAGGATGAGCAGTTCTTC. Its protein product is CSATLRLPEEDEQFF.

This clonotype was seen a few times. J is TRBJ2-1 and V is TRBV7-9; 8 bases are a match to TRBD1. The CDR3 has 14 residues. CDR1 and CDR2 (germline): SEHNR, FQNEAQ (reference sequence). J lost 4 bases, V lost 8 bases, and 7 bases had no gene match. The CDR3 region has the DNA TGTGCCAGCGGAGCCCGGGACAGGTACAATGAGCAGTTCTTC. It encodes CASGARDRYNEQFF.

This clonotype was seen many times. The V gene is TRBV12-3 or TRBV12-4, the J gene TRBJ1-2; D gene uncertain. This CDR3 region has 15 residues. V lost 6 bases and J lost 4, with 18 bases in between. The CDR3 DNA sequence: TGTGCCAGCAGAAAAGCGGCCGTAGGCACCTATGGCTACACCTTC. Protein product: CASRKAAVGTYGYTF.

This clonotype occurred a few times. The chain uses TRBV4-3 and TRBJ1-1, with 7 nucleotides matching TRBD1. The CDR3 totals 15 residues. The junction had 3 bases not matched to a gene; V was cut back by 2 bases and J by 0 bases. Germline assignment: CDR1 LGHNA and CDR2 YSLEER. DNA of the CDR3: TGCGCCAGCAGCCAATTACAGGGGTTGAACACTGAAGCTTTCTTT. It is translated as CASSQLQGLNTEAFF.